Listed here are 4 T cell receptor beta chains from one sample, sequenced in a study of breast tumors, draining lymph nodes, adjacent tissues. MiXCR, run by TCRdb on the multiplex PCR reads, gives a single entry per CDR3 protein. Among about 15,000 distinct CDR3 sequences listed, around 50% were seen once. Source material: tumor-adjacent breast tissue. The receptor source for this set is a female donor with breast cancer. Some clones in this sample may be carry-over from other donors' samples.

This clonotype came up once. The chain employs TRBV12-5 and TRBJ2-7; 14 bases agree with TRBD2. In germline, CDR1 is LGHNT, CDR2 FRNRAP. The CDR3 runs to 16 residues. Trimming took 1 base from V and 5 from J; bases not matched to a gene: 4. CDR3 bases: TGTGCTAGTGGTTTGGGGACTAGCGGGAGGCTGCACGAGCAGTACTTC. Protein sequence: CASGLGTSGRLHEQYF.

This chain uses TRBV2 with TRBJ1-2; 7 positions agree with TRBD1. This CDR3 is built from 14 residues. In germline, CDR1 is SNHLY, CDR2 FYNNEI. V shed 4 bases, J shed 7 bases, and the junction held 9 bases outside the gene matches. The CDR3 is CASSGRQGVGGYTF. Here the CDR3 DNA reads TGTGCCAGCAGTGGTCGACAGGGCGTCGGTGGCTACACCTTC.

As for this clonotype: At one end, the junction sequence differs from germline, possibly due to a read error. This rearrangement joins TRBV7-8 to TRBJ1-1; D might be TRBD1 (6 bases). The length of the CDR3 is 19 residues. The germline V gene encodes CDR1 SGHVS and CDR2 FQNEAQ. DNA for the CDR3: TGTGCCAGCAGCTTATTATCTCTTGGCCGATCCAGGGGACGCACTGAAACTTTCTTT. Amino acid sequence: CASSLLSLGRSRGRTETFF.

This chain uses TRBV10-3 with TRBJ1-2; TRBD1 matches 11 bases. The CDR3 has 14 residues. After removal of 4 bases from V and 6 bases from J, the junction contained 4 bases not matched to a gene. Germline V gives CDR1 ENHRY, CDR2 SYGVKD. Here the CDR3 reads CAISGPGQGDGYTF. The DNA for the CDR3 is TGTGCCATCAGTGGACCGGGACAGGGGGATGGCTACACCTTC.